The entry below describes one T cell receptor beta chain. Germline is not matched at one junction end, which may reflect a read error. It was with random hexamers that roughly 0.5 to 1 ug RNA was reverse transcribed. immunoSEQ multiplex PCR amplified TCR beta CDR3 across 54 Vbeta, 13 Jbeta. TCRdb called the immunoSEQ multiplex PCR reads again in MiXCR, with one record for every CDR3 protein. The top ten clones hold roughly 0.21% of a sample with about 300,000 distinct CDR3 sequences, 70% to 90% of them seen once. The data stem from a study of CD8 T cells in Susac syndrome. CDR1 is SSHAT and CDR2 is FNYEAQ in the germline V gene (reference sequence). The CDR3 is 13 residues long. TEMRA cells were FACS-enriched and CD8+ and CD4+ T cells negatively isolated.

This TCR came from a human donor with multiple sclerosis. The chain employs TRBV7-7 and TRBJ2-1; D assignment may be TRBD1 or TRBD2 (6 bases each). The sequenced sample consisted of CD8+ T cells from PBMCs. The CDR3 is CASSLGTGARQFF. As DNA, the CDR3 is TGTGCTAGCAGCTTAGGGACGGGGGCAAGGCAGTTCTTC.